The 20 T cell receptor beta chains below come from one sample, sequenced in a study of cytomegalovirus exposure and HLA in healthy donors. Using immunoSEQ multiplex PCR, the repertoire was profiled, and TCRdb retains in-frame clones only, with some absent. The sample records fewer than 250,000 clones, roughly 88% being singletons. Sequencing was carried out using PBMCs. These receptors all stem from a woman in her twenties or thirties in good health and CMV-seropositive.

The chain recombines TRBV4-1 with TRBJ1-1; D gene ambiguous. Trimming took off 1 base at V and 2 bases at J, with 8 bases between the two ends. The CDR3 sequence is 14 residues long. The germline V gene has CDR1 MGHRA and CDR2 YSYEKL. CDR3 nucleotide sequence: TGCGCCAGCAGCCAAGTCCGGCGAAACACTGAAGCTTTCTTT. This gives the protein CASSQVRRNTEAFF.

This chain links TRBV6-5 with TRBJ2-4, with TRBD1 matching over 11 bases. J lost 8 bases, V lost 6 bases, and 3 bases had no gene match. The CDR3 spans 13 residues. Germline loops: CDR1 MNHEY, CDR2 SVGAGI. The CDR3 DNA follows: TGTGCCAGCAGCACGGGACAGGGGGACATTCAGTACTTC. It is translated as CASSTGQGDIQYF.

The rearrangement joins TRBV15 to TRBJ1-1; no firm D call. Trimming took 0 bases from V and 5 from J, leaving 7 bases between them. Per germline, CDR1 LNHNV and CDR2 YYDKDF (reference sequence). This CDR3 is 13 amino acids long. In DNA form, the CDR3 reads TGTGCCACCAGCAGAGATATTGGGACTGAAGCTTTCTTT. It encodes CATSRDIGTEAFF.

V and J are TRBV5-1 and TRBJ1-2, with 7 nucleotides matching TRBD1. Trimming removed 1 base from V and 6 bases from J; junction bases left unmatched: 12. The CDR3 consists of 16 residues. Looked up from germline, CDR1 is SGHRS and CDR2 is YFSETQ. DNA for the CDR3: TGCGCCAGCAGCTTGATAGGAACCCGACAGGGCGATGGCTACACCTTC. Amino acid sequence: CASSLIGTRQGDGYTF. The whole variable domain, filled in from reference TRBV5-1 and TRBJ1-2, reads KAGVTQTPRYLIKTRGQQVTLSCSPISGHRSVSWYQQTPGQGLQFLFEYFSETQRNKGNFPGRFSGRQFSNSRSEMNVSTLELGDSALYLCASSLIGTRQGDGYTFGSGTRLTVV.

The chain recombines TRBV28 with TRBJ2-2; TRBD2 agrees at 8 bases. The J segment lost 5 bases and the V segment lost 3 bases, leaving 8 bases of the junction unmatched. CDR3 length: 16 amino acids. Germline CDR1 MDHEN, CDR2 SYDVKM. CDR3 DNA: TGTGCCAGCAGTTTTGGAGCGGGAGCCAAGACCGGGGAGCTGTTTTTT. Translated: CASSFGAGAKTGELFF.

The CDR3 protein is CASSLTKAGIYEKLFF. CDR3 nucleotides: TGCGCCAGCAGCCTTACAAAGGCAGGGATTTATGAAAAACTGTTTTTT. The chain links TRBV4-1 to TRBJ1-4, with D maybe TRBD1 (5 bases). The V end lost 4 bases, the J end lost 6 bases, and 18 bases lay between the germline ends. The length of the CDR3 is 16 residues. Per germline, CDR1 MGHRA and CDR2 YSYEKL.

The gene calls are TRBV6-5 and TRBJ2-5; no clear D. This CDR3 has 14 residues. V dropped 6 bases and J dropped 2 bases, with 13 bases sitting between them. The germline CDR1 and CDR2 sequences are MNHEY and SVGAGI. CDR3 DNA: TGTGCCAGCAGCAAGTCCGGACCTCAAGAGACCCAGTACTTC. Protein: CASSKSGPQETQYF.

This clone has only a few counts. V is TRBV19 and J is TRBJ2-2, with TRBD1 identical over 7 bases. The V and J ends lost 6 bases and 5 bases, in that order; junction bases with no gene match: 6. CDR3 size: 14 residues. Germline V lookup: CDR1 LNHDA, CDR2 SQIVND (reference sequence). CDR3 sequence reads: CASSHPGGTGELFF. The CDR3 DNA reads as TGTGCCAGTAGCCATCCAGGGGGAACCGGGGAGCTGTTTTTT.

The CDR3 region has the DNA TGTGCCAGCAGTTACGGGCCCGACAGGGCCGCTTTCTTT. The encoded protein is CASSYGPDRAAFF. This chain uses TRBV6-5 with TRBJ1-1; TRBD1 matches at 7 bases. Germline assignment: CDR1 MNHEY and CDR2 SVGAGI. Trimming cost V 2 bases and J 11 bases; bases outside gene matches: 8. The CDR3 totals 13 residues.

This clone was counted at least ten times. The chain carries TRBV2 and TRBJ2-3, with D perhaps TRBD2 (6 bases). CDR3 length: 14 amino acids. Germline values: CDR1 SNHLY, CDR2 FYNNEI. V was trimmed by 6 bases and J by 2 bases, leaving 12 bases between them. CDR3 sequence reads: CASRVSGYTDTQYF. The CDR3 DNA is TGTGCCAGCAGAGTTAGCGGATACACAGATACGCAGTATTTT.

The chain combines TRBV5-1 with TRBJ2-7; unclear D gene. The CDR3 consists of 16 residues. Trimming left V 0 bases short and J 2 bases short, with 15 bases between. Germline CDR1 reads SGHRS; CDR2 reads YFSETQ. Here the CDR3 reads CASSLDPPPPAYEQYF. CDR3 coding DNA: TGCGCCAGCAGCTTGGATCCCCCCCCACCCGCCTACGAGCAGTACTTC. Filled out from reference TRBV5-1 and TRBJ2-7, the complete variable domain reads KAGVTQTPRYLIKTRGQQVTLSCSPISGHRSVSWYQQTPGQGLQFLFEYFSETQRNKGNFPGRFSGRQFSNSRSEMNVSTLELGDSALYLCASSLDPPPPAYEQYFGPGTRLTVT.

J is TRBJ1-2 and V is TRBV7-2, with D uncertain. The CDR3 has 13 amino acids. V was cut by 1 base and J by 3 bases, with 6 bases left in between. Germline CDR1 and CDR2: SGHTA and FQGNSA. The chain's CDR3 is CASSLGSDYGYTF. In DNA form, the CDR3 reads TGTGCCAGCAGCTTAGGGTCGGACTATGGCTACACCTTC.

V is TRBV5-1 and J is TRBJ1-2, with a weak D call TRBD1 (5 bases). Germline V gene sequence: CDR1 SGHRS, CDR2 YFSETQ. This CDR3 is 18 amino acids long. V dropped 1 base and J dropped 5 bases, with 24 bases sitting between them. The CDR3 reads CASSLSPFGRRGWYGYTF. The CDR3 region has the DNA TGCGCCAGCAGCTTGTCTCCGTTTGGCAGGAGGGGTTGGTATGGCTACACCTTC.

V usage is TRBV25-1 and J usage is TRBJ1-3; unclear D gene. CDR1 and CDR2 (germline): MGHDK, SYGVNS. This CDR3 has 15 amino acids. V was shortened by 6 bases and J by 0 bases, with 12 bases between the two germline ends. The chain's CDR3 is CASRDRTVSGNTIYF. The CDR3 DNA follows: TGTGCCAGCAGGGATAGGACGGTCTCTGGAAACACCATATATTTT.

V is TRBV28 and J is TRBJ1-2; no firm D call. The CDR3 runs to 14 residues. The V end lost 0 bases, the J end lost 4 bases, and 9 bases lay between the germline ends. Germline lookup yields CDR1 MDHEN and CDR2 SYDVKM. The CDR3 DNA follows: TGTGCCAGCAGTTTATGGACTGACTTCTATGGCTACACCTTC. This gives the protein CASSLWTDFYGYTF.

The rearrangement joins TRBV7-2 to TRBJ2-7, with 7 bases identical to TRBD2. J lost 4 bases, V lost 6 bases, and 9 bases had no gene match. This CDR3 contains 14 residues. Germline-derived CDR1 and CDR2 are SGHTA and FQGNSA. CDR3 DNA: TGTGCCAGCAGACCGGGGAGGGCCCGTTACGAGCAGTACTTC. Its protein is CASRPGRARYEQYF.

On this clone: One end of the junction fails to match germline, which may point to a read error. The genes are TRBV28 and TRBJ2-7, with TRBD1 matching 7 bases. Germline V gives CDR1 MDHEN, CDR2 SYDVKM. The CDR3 is 14 amino acids. This CDR3 is CASRPGQTIYKQYF. The CDR3, as DNA: TGTGCCAGCAGGCCGGGACAGACCATCTACAAGCAGTACTTC.

The J gene is TRBJ1-1, the V gene TRBV5-1; 7 bases fit TRBD1. CDR1 and CDR2 from the germline V gene are SGHRS and YFSETQ. With V trimmed by 4 bases and J by 8 bases, 11 bases remained unmatched. There are 14 residues in the CDR3. CDR3 nucleotides: TGCGCCAGCAGCCTAAGCTACCGACAGGGCGAAGCTTTCTTT. Translation gives CASSLSYRQGEAFF. The full variable domain, completed using reference TRBV5-1 and TRBJ1-1, is KAGVTQTPRYLIKTRGQQVTLSCSPISGHRSVSWYQQTPGQGLQFLFEYFSETQRNKGNFPGRFSGRQFSNSRSEMNVSTLELGDSALYLCASSLSYRQGEAFFGQGTRLTVV.

About this clone: A read error is likely, as this CDR3 ends without the conserved phenylalanine or tryptophan. Because the CDR3's place on the DNA is in doubt, the DNA is left out and the CDR3 is given as listed by TCRdb. The chain employs TRBV4-1 and TRBJ1-2. Per the germline V gene, CDR1 is MGHRA and CDR2 is YSYEKL. Including both end residues, the CDR3 is 12 amino acids long. The CDR3 is CASSQGGSPITP.

This clone showed up just a few times. The chain uses TRBV2 and TRBJ1-2, with 7 positions matching TRBD1. Germline assignment: CDR1 SNHLY and CDR2 FYNNEI. J gave up 5 bases and V 4 bases, and 1 base lay outside the gene matches. The CDR3 length is 12 residues. The CDR3 DNA reads as TGTGCCAGCAGTGCGGGACAGTATGGCTACACCTTC. Its protein product is CASSAGQYGYTF.